The T cell receptor (beta chain) described here comes from a study of T cells in Graves' hyperthyroidism and ophthalmopathy. The CDR3 has 15 amino acids. In germline, CDR1 is DFQATT, CDR2 SNEGSKA (reference sequence). V was clipped by 2 bases and J by 5 bases, with 13 bases between them. This clonotype was seen only a few times. The investigators amplified TCR beta CDR3 regions from RNA transcripts. First-round RT-PCR with HTBI primers amplified the TCR CDR3 region. Using its own MiXCR run on the multiplex PCR reads, TCRdb lists one record per CDR3 protein. The sample yields hundreds of thousands of distinct CDR3 sequences, around 22% seen once. Thyroid ultrasound, orbital computed tomography, clinical symptoms, and serum thyroxine and TRAb underpinned diagnoses.

This receptor was identified in a man between 25 and 39 years old with Graves' ophthalmopathy. V usage is TRBV20-1 and J usage is TRBJ1-6; maybe TRBD1 (5 bases). What was sequenced was blood. CDR3 residues: CSARPSGTNNSPLHF. The CDR3 nucleotides are TGCAGTGCTAGACCATCCGGGACCAATAATTCACCCCTCCACTTT.